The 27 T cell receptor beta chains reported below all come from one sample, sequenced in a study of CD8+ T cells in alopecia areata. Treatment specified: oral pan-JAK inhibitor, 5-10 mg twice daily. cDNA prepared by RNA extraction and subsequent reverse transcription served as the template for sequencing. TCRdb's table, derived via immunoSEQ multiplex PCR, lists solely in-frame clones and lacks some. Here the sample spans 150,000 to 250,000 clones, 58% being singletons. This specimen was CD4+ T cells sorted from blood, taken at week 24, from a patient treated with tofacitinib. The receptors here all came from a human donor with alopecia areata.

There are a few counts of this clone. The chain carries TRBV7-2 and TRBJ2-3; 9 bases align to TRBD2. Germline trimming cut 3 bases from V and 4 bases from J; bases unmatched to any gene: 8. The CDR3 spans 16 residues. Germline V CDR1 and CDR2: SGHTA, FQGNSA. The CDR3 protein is CASSLSSRGGADTQYF. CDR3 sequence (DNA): TGTGCCAGCAGCTTGAGTTCGCGGGGGGGAGCAGATACGCAGTATTTT.

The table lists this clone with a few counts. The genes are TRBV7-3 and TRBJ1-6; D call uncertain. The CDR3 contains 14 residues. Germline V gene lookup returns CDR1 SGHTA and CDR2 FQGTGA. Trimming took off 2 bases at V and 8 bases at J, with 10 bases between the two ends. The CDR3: CASSLRSRDSPLHF. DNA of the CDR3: TGTGCCAGCAGCTTACGGTCGCGGGATTCACCCCTCCACTTT.

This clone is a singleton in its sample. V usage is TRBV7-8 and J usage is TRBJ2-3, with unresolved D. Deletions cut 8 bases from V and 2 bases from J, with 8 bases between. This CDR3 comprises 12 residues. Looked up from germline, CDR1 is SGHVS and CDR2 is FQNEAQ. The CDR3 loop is CASERPTDTQYF. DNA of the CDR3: TGTGCCAGCGAGAGGCCCACAGATACGCAGTATTTT.

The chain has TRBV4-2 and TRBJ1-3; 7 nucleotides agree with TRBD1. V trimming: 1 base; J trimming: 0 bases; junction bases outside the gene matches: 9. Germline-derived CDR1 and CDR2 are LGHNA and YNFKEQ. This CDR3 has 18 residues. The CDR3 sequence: CASSQVDRAMGSGNTIYF. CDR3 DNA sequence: TGTGCCAGCAGCCAAGTTGACAGGGCTATGGGCTCTGGAAACACCATATATTTT.

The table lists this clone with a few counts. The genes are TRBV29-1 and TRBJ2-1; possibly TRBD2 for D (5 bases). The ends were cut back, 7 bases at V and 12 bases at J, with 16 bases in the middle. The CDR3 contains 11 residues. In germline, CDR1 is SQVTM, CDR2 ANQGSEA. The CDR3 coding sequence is TGCAGCGGAGGGATCCGGTCGGGGCAGTTCTTC. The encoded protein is CSGGIRSGQFF.

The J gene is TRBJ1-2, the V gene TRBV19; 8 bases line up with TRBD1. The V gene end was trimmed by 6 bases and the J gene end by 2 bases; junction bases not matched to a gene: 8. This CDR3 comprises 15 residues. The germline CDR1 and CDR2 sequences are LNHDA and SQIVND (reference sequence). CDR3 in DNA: TGTGCCAGTAGCATAAGTCGACAGGGGAACTATGGCTACACCTTC. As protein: CASSISRQGNYGYTF.

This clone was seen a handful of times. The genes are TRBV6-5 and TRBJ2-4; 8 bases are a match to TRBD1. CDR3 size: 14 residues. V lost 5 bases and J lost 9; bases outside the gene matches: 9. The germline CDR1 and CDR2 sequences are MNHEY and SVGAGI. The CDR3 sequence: CASSNRGQEGIQYF. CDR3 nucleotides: TGTGCCAGCAGTAACAGGGGACAGGAAGGCATTCAGTACTTC.

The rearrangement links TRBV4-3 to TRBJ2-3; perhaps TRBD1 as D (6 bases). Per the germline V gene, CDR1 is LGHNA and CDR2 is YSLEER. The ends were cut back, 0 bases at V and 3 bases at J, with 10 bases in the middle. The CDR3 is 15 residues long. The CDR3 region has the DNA TGCGCCAGCAGCCAAGATCCCAGGGGTACAGATACGCAGTATTTT. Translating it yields CASSQDPRGTDTQYF.

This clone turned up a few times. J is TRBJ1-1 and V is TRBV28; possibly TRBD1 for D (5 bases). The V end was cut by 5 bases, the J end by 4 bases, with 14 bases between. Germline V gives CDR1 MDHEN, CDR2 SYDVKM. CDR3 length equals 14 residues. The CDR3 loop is CASSPTGGGTEAFF. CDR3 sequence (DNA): TGTGCCAGCAGTCCCACCGGGGGGGGCACTGAAGCTTTCTTT.

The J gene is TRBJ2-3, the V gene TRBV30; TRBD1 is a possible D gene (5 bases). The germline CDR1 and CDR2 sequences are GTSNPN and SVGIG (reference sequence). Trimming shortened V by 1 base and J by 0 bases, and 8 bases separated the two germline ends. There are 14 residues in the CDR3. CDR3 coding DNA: TGTGCCTGGAGTGGGGGCGGCAGCACAGATACGCAGTATTTT. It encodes CAWSGGGSTDTQYF.

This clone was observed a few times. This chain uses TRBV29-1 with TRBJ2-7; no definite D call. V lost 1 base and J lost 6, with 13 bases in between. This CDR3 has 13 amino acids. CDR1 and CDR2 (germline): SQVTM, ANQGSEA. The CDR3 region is CSVEGAVKSEQYF. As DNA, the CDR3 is TGCAGCGTTGAAGGGGCCGTGAAGTCCGAGCAGTACTTC.

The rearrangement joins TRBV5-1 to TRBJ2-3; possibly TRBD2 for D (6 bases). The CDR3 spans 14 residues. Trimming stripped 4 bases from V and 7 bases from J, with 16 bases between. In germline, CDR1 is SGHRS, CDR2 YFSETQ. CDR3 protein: CASSVTGDGYTQYF. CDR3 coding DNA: TGCGCCAGCAGCGTAACGGGAGACGGGTATACGCAGTATTTT.

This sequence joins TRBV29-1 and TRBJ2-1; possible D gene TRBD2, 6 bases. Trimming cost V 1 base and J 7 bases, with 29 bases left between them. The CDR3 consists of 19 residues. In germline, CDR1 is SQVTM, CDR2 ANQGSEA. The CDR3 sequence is CSVEGLARLRDWRDNEQFF. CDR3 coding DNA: TGCAGCGTTGAAGGCTTGGCCCGGCTTCGGGACTGGAGGGATAATGAGCAGTTCTTC.

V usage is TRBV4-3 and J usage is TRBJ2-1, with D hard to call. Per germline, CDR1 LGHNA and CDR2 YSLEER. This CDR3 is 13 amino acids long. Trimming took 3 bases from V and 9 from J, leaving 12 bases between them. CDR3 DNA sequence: TGCGCCAGCAGCCAGACCGGTATCGGTGAGCAGTTCTTC. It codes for CASSQTGIGEQFF.

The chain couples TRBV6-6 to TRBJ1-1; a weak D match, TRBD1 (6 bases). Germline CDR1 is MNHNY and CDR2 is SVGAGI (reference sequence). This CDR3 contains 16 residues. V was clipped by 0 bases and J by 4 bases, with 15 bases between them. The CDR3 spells CASSYSFRQTGTEAFF. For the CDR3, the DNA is TGTGCCAGCAGTTACTCATTCCGACAGACAGGCACTGAAGCTTTCTTT.

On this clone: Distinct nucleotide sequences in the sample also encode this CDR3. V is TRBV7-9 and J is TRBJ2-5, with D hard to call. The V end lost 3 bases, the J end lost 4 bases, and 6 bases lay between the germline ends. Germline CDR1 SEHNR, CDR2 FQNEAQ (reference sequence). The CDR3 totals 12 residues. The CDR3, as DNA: TGTGCCAGCAGCTTCCCCCGAGAGACCCAGTACTTC. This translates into CASSFPRETQYF. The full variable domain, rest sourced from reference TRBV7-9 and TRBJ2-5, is DTGVSQNPRHKITKRGQNVTFRCDPISEHNRLYWYRQTLGQGPEFLTYFQNEAQLEKSRLLSDRFSAERPKGSFSTLEIQRTEQGDSAMYLCASSFPRETQYFGPGTRLLVL.

The CDR3 DNA sequence: TGCAGCGTTTCCAGGGAAAGTGAAAAACTGTTTTTT. Protein sequence: CSVSRESEKLFF. The chain carries TRBV29-1 and TRBJ1-4, with TRBD1 as a possible D gene (5 bases). V lost 5 bases, J lost 7 bases, and 11 bases lay in between. Germline V gives CDR1 SQVTM, CDR2 ANQGSEA. The CDR3 is 12 amino acids.

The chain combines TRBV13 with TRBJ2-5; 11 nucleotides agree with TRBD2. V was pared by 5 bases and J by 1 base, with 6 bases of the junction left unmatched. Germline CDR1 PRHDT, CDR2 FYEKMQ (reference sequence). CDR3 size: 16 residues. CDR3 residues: CASSNRLAGLQETQYF. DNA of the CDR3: TGTGCCAGCAGCAATCGACTAGCGGGGCTCCAAGAGACCCAGTACTTC.

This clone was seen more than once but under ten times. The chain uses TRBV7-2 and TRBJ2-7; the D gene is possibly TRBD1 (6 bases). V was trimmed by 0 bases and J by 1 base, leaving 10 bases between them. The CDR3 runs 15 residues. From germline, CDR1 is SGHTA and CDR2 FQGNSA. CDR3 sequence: CASSLAGTRSYEQYF. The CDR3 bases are TGTGCCAGCAGCTTAGCGGGGACAAGATCCTACGAGCAGTACTTC. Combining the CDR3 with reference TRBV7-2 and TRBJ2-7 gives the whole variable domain GAGVSQSPSNKVTEKGKDVELRCDPISGHTALYWYRQSLGQGLEFLIYFQGNSAPDKSGLPSDRFSAERTGGSVSTLTIQRTQQEDSAVYLCASSLAGTRSYEQYFGPGTRLTVT.

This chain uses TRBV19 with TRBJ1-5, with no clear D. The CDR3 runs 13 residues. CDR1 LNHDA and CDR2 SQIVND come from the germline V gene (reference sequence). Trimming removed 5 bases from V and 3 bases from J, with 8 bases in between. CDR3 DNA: TGTGCCAGTAGTCGTAAACCCAATCAGCCCCAGCATTTT. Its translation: CASSRKPNQPQHF.

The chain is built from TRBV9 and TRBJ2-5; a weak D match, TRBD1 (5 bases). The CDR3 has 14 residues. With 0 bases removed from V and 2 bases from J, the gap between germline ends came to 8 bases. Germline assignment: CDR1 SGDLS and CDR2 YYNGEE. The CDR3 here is CASSVGQNQETQYF. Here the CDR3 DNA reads TGTGCCAGCAGCGTAGGACAGAATCAAGAGACCCAGTACTTC.

CDR3 sequence: CASSSGQGASNEQFF. For the CDR3, the DNA is TGCGCCAGCAGCTCCGGACAGGGGGCGAGCAATGAGCAGTTCTTC. V usage is TRBV5-1 and J usage is TRBJ2-1; 11 bases are shared with TRBD1. The CDR3 length is 15 residues. The V and J ends lost 3 bases and 6 bases, in that order; junction bases with no gene match: 5. Germline V gene sequence: CDR1 SGHRS, CDR2 YFSETQ. Combining the CDR3 with reference TRBV5-1 and TRBJ2-1 gives the whole variable domain KAGVTQTPRYLIKTRGQQVTLSCSPISGHRSVSWYQQTPGQGLQFLFEYFSETQRNKGNFPGRFSGRQFSNSRSEMNVSTLELGDSALYLCASSSGQGASNEQFFGPGTRLTVL.

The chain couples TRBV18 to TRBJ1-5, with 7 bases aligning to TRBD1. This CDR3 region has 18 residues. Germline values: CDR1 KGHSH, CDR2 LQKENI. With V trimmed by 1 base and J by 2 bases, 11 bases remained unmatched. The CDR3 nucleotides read TGTGCCAGCTCACCACGCGAAACCACAGGGGTCGGCAATCAGCCCCAGCATTTT. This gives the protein CASSPRETTGVGNQPQHF.

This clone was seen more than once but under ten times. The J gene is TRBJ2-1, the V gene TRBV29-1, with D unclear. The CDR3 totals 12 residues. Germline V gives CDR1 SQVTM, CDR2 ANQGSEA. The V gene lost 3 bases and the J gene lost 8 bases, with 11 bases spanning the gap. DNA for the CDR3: TGCAGCGTTGATCGTGAAGGCGATGAGCAGTTCTTC. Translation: CSVDREGDEQFF.

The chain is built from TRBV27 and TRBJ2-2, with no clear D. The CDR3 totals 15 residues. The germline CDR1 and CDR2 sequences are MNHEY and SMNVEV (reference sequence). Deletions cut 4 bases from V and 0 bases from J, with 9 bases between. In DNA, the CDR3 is TGTGCCAGCAGTTCCCAGAACGCGAACACCGGGGAGCTGTTTTTT. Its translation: CASSSQNANTGELFF.

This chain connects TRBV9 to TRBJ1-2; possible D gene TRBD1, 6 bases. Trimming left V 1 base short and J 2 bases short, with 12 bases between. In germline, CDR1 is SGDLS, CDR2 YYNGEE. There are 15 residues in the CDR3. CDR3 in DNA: TGTGCCAGCAGCGTAACAGGGCGGGAGAACTATGGCTACACCTTC. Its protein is CASSVTGRENYGYTF.

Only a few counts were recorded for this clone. CDR3 loop: CASSQDWPGTNEQFF. DNA for the CDR3: TGTGCCAGCAGCCAAGATTGGCCAGGTACGAATGAGCAGTTCTTC. This chain uses TRBV14 with TRBJ2-1, with D unclear. Germline CDR1 reads SGHDN; CDR2 reads FVKESK. V was clipped by 0 bases and J by 7 bases, with 13 bases between them. The CDR3 loop spans 15 amino acids.